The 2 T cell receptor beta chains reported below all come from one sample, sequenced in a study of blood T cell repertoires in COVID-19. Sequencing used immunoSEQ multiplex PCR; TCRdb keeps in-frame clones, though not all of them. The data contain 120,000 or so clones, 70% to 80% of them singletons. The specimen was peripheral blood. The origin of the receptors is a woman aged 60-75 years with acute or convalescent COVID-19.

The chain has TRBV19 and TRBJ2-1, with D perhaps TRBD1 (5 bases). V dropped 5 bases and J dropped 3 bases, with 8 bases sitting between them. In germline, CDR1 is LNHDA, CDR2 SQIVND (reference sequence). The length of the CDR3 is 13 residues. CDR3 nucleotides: TGTGCCAGTAGTCTTACAGGCTACAATGAGCAGTTCTTC. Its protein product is CASSLTGYNEQFF.

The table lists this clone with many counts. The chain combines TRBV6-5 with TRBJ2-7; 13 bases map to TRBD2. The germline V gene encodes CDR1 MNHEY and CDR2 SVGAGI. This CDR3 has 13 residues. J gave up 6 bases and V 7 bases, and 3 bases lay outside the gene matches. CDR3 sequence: CASTRLAGGEQYF. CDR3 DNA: TGTGCCAGCACCCGACTAGCGGGGGGCGAGCAGTACTTC.